The text below deals with one TCR beta chain. Its antigen is undetermined. This CDR3 is 18 amino acids long. Trimming cost V 6 bases and J 2 bases, with 24 bases left between them. Germline CDR1 is SEHNR and CDR2 is FQNEAQ (reference sequence). The data belong to a study of shared clonotypes between healthy human individuals. Turning to the study itself: The donor group consisted of a couple of women and three men, aged 18 to 49. Study-wide points: When compared with the clonotypes that were shared by all four sorted-subset donors, the non-shared clonotypes turned out to have lower generation probabilities. Among donors, clonotype sharing was expected to be affected by sequencing depth.

Naive CD8 cells lacked CD45RO and underwent positive selection for CCR7, leaving out terminally differentiated effector memory CD45RA+ cells. Each sample came from a Caucasian adult donor living in Nashville, Tennessee. The method was immunoSEQ multiplex PCR; TCRdb's version includes in-frame clones alone and lacks a portion of them. The table has approximately 1.9 million clones, 80% to 95% seen once. The V gene is TRBV7-9, the J gene TRBJ2-3; TRBD1 or TRBD2 may be the D gene (5 bases each). The source material was naive CD8+ T cells from PBMCs. The TCR comes from a young man in good health. Some clones in this sample may be carry-over from other donors' samples. CDR3 loop: CASRDGGRGEIFTDTQYF. CDR3 DNA: TGTGCCAGCAGGGACGGCGGGCGAGGGGAGATTTTCACAGATACGCAGTATTTT.